Listed here are 2 T cell receptor beta chains from one sample, sequenced in a study of blood T cell repertoires in COVID-19. This table comes from immunoSEQ multiplex PCR, and its TCRdb copy is limited to in-frame clones, with some not included. Of roughly 120,000 clones listed, approximately 86% are singletons. Sequenced: peripheral blood. Every receptor here comes from a woman aged 45-65 years with active or convalescent COVID-19.

The rearrangement uses TRBV30 and TRBJ1-4, with D tentatively TRBD1 (6 bases). CDR3 length: 14 amino acids. From germline, CDR1 is GTSNPN and CDR2 SVGIG (reference sequence). Trimming took 7 bases from V and 6 from J, leaving 18 bases between them. The CDR3 reads CASYRVGPYEKLFF. In DNA, the CDR3 is TGTGCCTCCTACAGGGTTGGGCCATATGAAAAACTGTTTTTT.

V is TRBV18 and J is TRBJ2-1, with D tentatively TRBD1 (5 bases). Per the germline V gene, CDR1 is KGHSH and CDR2 is LQKENI. The CDR3 is made up of 13 amino acids. The V end lost 0 bases, the J end lost 9 bases, and 9 bases lay between the germline ends. Here the CDR3 DNA reads TGTGCCAGCTCACCACCGCAGGGAAGTGAGCAGTTCTTC. Translation: CASSPPQGSEQFF.